This T cell receptor beta chain came from a study of T-cell reconstitution after alpha-beta-depleted transplantation in children. This clonotype has more than one count but fewer than ten. A TCRbeta library incorporating unique molecular identifiers was prepared. MiXCR was run by TCRdb on the PCR reads, yielding one entry per CDR3 protein. The sample contains about 610,000 distinct CDR3 sequences, roughly a tenth of which appear only once. The sequence was collected from a human donor who donated a stem cell graft to a child with acute myeloid leukemia. The sequences come from PBMCs from the stem cell graft donor, collected from the stem cell graft.

The CDR3 sequence: CASSLNTGGRDEQYF. CDR3 nucleotide sequence: TGTGCCAGCAGTCTTAATACAGGGGGCCGGGACGAGCAGTACTTC. This chain joins TRBV28 and TRBJ2-7; TRBD1 aligns across 9 bases. The V segment lost 5 bases and the J segment 5 bases; nucleotides outside the gene matches: 10. This CDR3 contains 15 residues. Germline CDR1 and CDR2: MDHEN and SYDVKM.